Listed below are T cell receptor beta chains from one sample, sequenced in a study of control samples from healthy donors and cancer patients. TCRdb's copy holds only in-frame clones and misses some; the assay was immunoSEQ multiplex PCR. The sample holds about 77,000 clones; over 80% are singletons and the top ten take over 4.5%. The source material was blood. The receptors here all came from a woman aged 60-75 years in good health. Each CDR3 is given with its conserved first and last residue. D genes are given only for firm matches. The listing skips clone size in some rows; elsewhere it reads once, few, many or a size class.

>TRBV3-1/TRBV3-2|TRBJ2-7|.|.
CASSQDGPFAEELSSYEQYF
TGTGCCAGCAGCCAAGATGGCCCGTTCGCCGAGGAATTAAGCTCCTACGAGCAGTACTTC
>TRBV2|TRBJ1-2|.|TRBD1
CASRGQGPYYGYTF
TGTGCCAGCAGGGGACAGGGTCCGTACTATGGCTACACCTTC
>TRBV5-1|TRBJ1-6|.|.
CASSPSGNPGESPLHF
TGCGCCAGCAGCCCCTCAGGGAATCCGGGGGAGTCACCCCTCCACTTT
>TRBV6-5|TRBJ1-1|.|TRBD1
CASSFNRGTEAFF
TGTGCCAGCAGTTTCAACAGGGGTACTGAAGCTTTCTTT
>TRBV28|TRBJ2-1|once|.
CASRTVPPYNEQFF
TGTGCCAGCAGGACGGTCCCACCTTACAATGAGCAGTTCTTC
>TRBV9|TRBJ1-1|.|.
CASSRLTGNTEAFF
TGTGCCAGCAGTCGCCTGACAGGGAACACTGAAGCTTTCTTT
>TRBV12-3/TRBV12-4|TRBJ2-3|.|.
CASKFVSTDTQYF
TGTGCCAGCAAGTTCGTTAGCACAGATACGCAGTATTTT
>TRBV12-3/TRBV12-4|TRBJ1-2|.|TRBD1
CASRYNRGYGYTF
TGTGCCAGCAGGTACAACAGGGGGTATGGCTACACCTTC
>TRBV5-1|TRBJ1-1|.|.
CASSLGQRVNTEAFF
TGCGCCAGCAGCTTGGGACAGAGGGTGAACACTGAAGCTTTCTTT
>TRBV11-2|TRBJ1-4|.|.
CASGTGRTTNEKLFF
TGTGCCAGCGGAACAGGGCGTACAACTAATGAAAAACTGTTTTTT
>TRBV18|TRBJ2-7|.|.
CASSPRTPSYEQYF
TGTGCCAGCTCACCGAGGACCCCAAGCTACGAGCAGTACTTC
>TRBV10-3|TRBJ2-3|.|.
CAISAPRVDTQYF
TGTGCCATCAGTGCCCCCAGGGTAGATACGCAGTATTTT
>TRBV28|TRBJ2-7|.|.
CASSLGTYYEQYF
TGTGCCAGCAGTTTAGGGACCTACTACGAGCAGTACTTC
>TRBV23-1|TRBJ2-1|.|TRBD2
CASSRALAGTNEQFF
TGCGCCAGCAGTCGGGCACTAGCGGGGACCAATGAGCAGTTCTTC
>TRBV27|TRBJ2-1|.|TRBD2
CASSFSWREGLYNEQFF
TGTGCCAGCAGTTTTTCCTGGCGGGAGGGCCTATACAATGAGCAGTTCTTC
>TRBV6-5|TRBJ1-2|few|.
CASMPSGFRGGYTF
TGTGCCAGCATGCCCTCAGGGTTTCGCGGCGGCTACACCTTC
>TRBV29-1|TRBJ1-1|.|.
CSVGQGGTNTEAFF
TGCAGCGTTGGACAAGGAGGGACGAACACTGAAGCTTTCTTT
>TRBV27|TRBJ1-2|.|.
CASRLTGTYGYTF
TGTGCCAGCAGGCTAACAGGGACCTATGGCTACACCTTC
>TRBV2|TRBJ2-1|.|TRBD2
CASTQGLALVNEQFF
TGTGCCAGCACCCAGGGACTAGCTTTGGTCAATGAGCAGTTCTTC
>TRBV5-1|TRBJ2-7|.|TRBD1
CASSLWTGNYEQYF
TGCGCCAGCAGCTTGTGGACAGGGAACTACGAGCAGTACTTC
>TRBV2|TRBJ2-3|.|TRBD1
CASTARTGGTDTQYF
TGTGCCAGCACTGCCCGGACAGGGGGCACAGATACGCAGTATTTT
>TRBV10-3|TRBJ2-3|.|TRBD2
CAISERDPSTDTQYF
TGTGCCATCAGCGAGCGGGACCCTAGCACAGATACGCAGTATTTT
>TRBV6-5|TRBJ2-7|once|TRBD1
CASIPRQGSYEQYF
TGTGCCAGCATACCTCGACAGGGATCCTACGAGCAGTACTTC
>TRBV6-5|TRBJ1-1|.|.
CASSRVTDTEAFF
TGTGCCAGCAGTCGGGTCACCGACACTGAAGCTTTCTTT
>TRBV20-1|TRBJ1-5|.|.
CSASKSGSNQPQHF
TGCAGTGCTAGTAAGTCGGGTAGCAATCAGCCCCAGCATTTT
>TRBV6-5|TRBJ1-1|few|TRBD1
CASSYWDSTEAFF
TGTGCCAGCAGTTACTGGGACAGCACTGAAGCTTTCTTT
>TRBV27|TRBJ1-2|.|.
CASSADVRLSYGYTF
TGTGCCAGCAGTGCGGACGTACGTTTGTCCTATGGCTACACCTTC
>TRBV6-5|TRBJ1-3|.|.
CASSYPDRTSGNTIYF
TGTGCCAGCAGTTACCCCGACAGGACCTCTGGAAACACCATATATTTT
>TRBV7-3|TRBJ2-7|.|TRBD1
CASGLPRTGRHEQYF
TGTGCCAGCGGGCTTCCTCGGACAGGGAGGCACGAGCAGTACTTC
>TRBV12-5|TRBJ2-6|.|.
CASGFEDLASGANVLTF
TGTGCTAGTGGTTTCGAGGACCTAGCATCTGGGGCCAACGTCCTGACTTTC
>TRBV6-8|TRBJ2-2|.|.
CASSYSGETNTGELFF
TGTGCCAGCAGTTACTCGGGCGAAACGAACACCGGGGAGCTGTTTTTT
>TRBV27|TRBJ2-3|.|.
CASSLFREETQYF
TGTGCCAGCAGTTTATTCAGGGAGGAAACGCAGTATTTT
>TRBV6-2/TRBV6-3|TRBJ2-3|once|.
CASSYSERDINTQYF
TGTGCCAGCAGTTACTCCGAGCGGGACATTAATACGCAGTATTTT
>TRBV6-6|TRBJ2-7|once|.
CASSYGGKSYEQYF
TGTGCCAGCAGTTACGGAGGGAAGTCCTACGAGCAGTACTTC
>TRBV6-4|TRBJ1-1|once|.
CASSEGARTEAFF
TGTGCCAGCAGTGAAGGGGCACGGACTGAAGCTTTCTTT
>TRBV28|TRBJ1-4|.|.
CASSSFGATNEKLFF
TGTGCCAGCAGCTCCTTCGGGGCAACTAATGAAAAACTGTTTTTT
>TRBV18|TRBJ2-1|.|TRBD1
CASSRQGYNEQFF
TGTGCCAGCTCACGACAGGGCTACAATGAGCAGTTCTTC
>TRBV6-2/TRBV6-3|TRBJ2-5|.|TRBD2
CASSYEGTRSETQYF
TGTGCCAGCAGTTACGAGGGGACTAGGTCTGAGACCCAGTACTTC
>TRBV4-3|TRBJ1-4|.|.
CASSQDGKGEEKLFF
TGCGCCAGCAGCCAAGATGGGAAGGGGGAGGAAAAACTGTTTTTT
>TRBV6-5|TRBJ2-7|once|TRBD2
CASSYGGRGGTYEQYF
TGTGCCAGCAGTTACGGCGGCCGGGGGGGGACCTACGAGCAGTACTTC
>TRBV24-1|TRBJ1-5|.|.
CATSGQFNQPQHF
TGTGCCACCAGTGGGCAGTTCAATCAGCCCCAGCATTTT
>TRBV5-1|TRBJ2-1|.|TRBD2
CASSPGGSQGQFF
TGCGCCAGCAGCCCGGGAGGGTCGCAAGGGCAGTTCTTC
>TRBV7-9|TRBJ1-1|.|.
CASSLEVGPNTEAFF
TGTGCCAGCAGCTTAGAAGTGGGACCGAACACTGAAGCTTTCTTT
>TRBV7-2|TRBJ2-3|.|.
CASSLGPASRRHTDTQYF
TGTGCCAGCAGCTTAGGGCCCGCTTCGAGACGGCACACAGATACGCAGTATTTT
>TRBV9|TRBJ2-3|.|TRBD1
CASSPDRGTDTQYF
TGTGCCAGCAGCCCCGACAGGGGCACAGATACGCAGTATTTT
>TRBV10-2|TRBJ1-2|.|.
CASSDGQGKGYGYTF
TGCGCCAGCAGTGATGGGCAGGGGAAAGGCTATGGCTACACCTTC
>TRBV24-1|TRBJ2-7|.|TRBD1
CATSDPGTGSLEQYF
TGTGCCACCAGTGACCCTGGGACAGGGTCACTCGAGCAGTACTTC
>TRBV6-1|TRBJ2-3|.|.
CASSEVGGGDTQYF
TGTGCCAGCAGTGAAGTGGGGGGCGGAGATACGCAGTATTTT